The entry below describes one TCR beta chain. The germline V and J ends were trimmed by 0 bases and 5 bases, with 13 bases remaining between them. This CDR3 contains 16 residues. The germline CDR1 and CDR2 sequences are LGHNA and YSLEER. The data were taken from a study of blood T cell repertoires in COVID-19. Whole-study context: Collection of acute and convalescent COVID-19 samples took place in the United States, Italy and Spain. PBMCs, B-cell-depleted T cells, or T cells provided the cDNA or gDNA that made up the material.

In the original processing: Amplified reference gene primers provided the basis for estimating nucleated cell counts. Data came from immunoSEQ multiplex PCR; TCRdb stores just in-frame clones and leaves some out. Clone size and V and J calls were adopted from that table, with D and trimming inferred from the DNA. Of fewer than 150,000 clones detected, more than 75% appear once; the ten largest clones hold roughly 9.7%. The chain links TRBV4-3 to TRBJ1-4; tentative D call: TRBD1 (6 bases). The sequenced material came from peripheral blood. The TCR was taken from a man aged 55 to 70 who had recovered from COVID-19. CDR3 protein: CASSQETGQGNEKLFF. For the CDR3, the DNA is TGCGCCAGCAGCCAAGAGACCGGGCAGGGGAATGAAAAACTGTTTTTT.